These 20 T cell receptor beta chains were sequenced from one sample in a study of cytomegalovirus exposure and HLA in healthy donors. Primers included in the PCR were 60 Vbeta and 13 Jbeta primers. The protocol was immunoSEQ multiplex PCR, while the TCRdb copy is restricted to in-frame clones and leaves out a portion. Seen here are some 96,000 clones, roughly three quarters observed once, and the top ten hold 0.7% to 0.85%. The sequenced material came from PBMCs. The receptors originated from a woman aged 55-70 years in good health and CMV-seronegative.

This clone was counted a single time. The V gene is TRBV10-3, the J gene TRBJ2-5; possible D gene TRBD1, 6 bases. The V and J ends lost 0 bases and 5 bases respectively, with 10 bases between them. CDR1 ENHRY and CDR2 SYGVKD come from the germline V gene. The CDR3 length is 14 residues. The CDR3 DNA follows: TGTGCCATCAGTGAGTCCCCGAGGGGGGAGACCCAGTACTTC. Translated: CAISESPRGETQYF.

The chain joins TRBV5-6 to TRBJ2-7; 11 bases fit TRBD2. This CDR3 spans 14 amino acids. V gave up 5 bases and J gave up 7 bases; unmatched junction bases: 8. Germline V CDR1 and CDR2: SGHDT, YYEEEE. The DNA of the CDR3 is TGTGCCAGCAGGGTACTAGCGGGAGCTGGGGAGCAGTACTTC. Translation: CASRVLAGAGEQYF.

The CDR3 nucleotides are TGTGCCAGCTCACAGTCTGGGGGGGAGTTTGAAGCTTTCTTT. Translating it yields CASSQSGGEFEAFF. The V call is TRBV18, the J call TRBJ1-1, with D maybe TRBD1 (5 bases). V dropped 4 bases and J dropped 7 bases, with 16 bases sitting between them. Germline lookup yields CDR1 KGHSH and CDR2 LQKENI. This CDR3 has 14 residues.

This rearrangement joins TRBV29-1 to TRBJ2-2, with a weak D call TRBD2 (5 bases). V lost 4 bases and J lost 1, with 10 bases in between. The CDR3 consists of 14 residues. Germline assignment: CDR1 SQVTM and CDR2 ANQGSEA. The CDR3 is CSVVAGMNTGELFF. In nucleotides, the CDR3 is TGCAGCGTTGTTGCGGGCATGAACACCGGGGAGCTGTTTTTT.

This clone was counted between two and nine times. The V call is TRBV6-5, the J call TRBJ2-3, with D perhaps TRBD1 (5 bases). Trimming shortened V by 1 base and J by 1 base, and 9 bases separated the two germline ends. This CDR3 has 15 residues. Per germline, CDR1 MNHEY and CDR2 SVGAGI. CDR3 in amino acids: CASSYYGRGTDTQYF. CDR3 DNA sequence: TGTGCCAGCAGTTACTACGGCAGGGGCACAGATACGCAGTATTTT.

The rearrangement links TRBV10-3 to TRBJ2-2, with 7 positions matching TRBD1. Unmatched junction bases numbered 1, after V lost 5 bases and J lost 4 bases. Per germline, CDR1 ENHRY and CDR2 SYGVKD. This CDR3 is built from 13 residues. The CDR3 reads CAISRDSTGELFF. CDR3 bases: TGTGCCATCAGTAGGGACAGCACCGGGGAGCTGTTTTTT.

This clone was seen just once. The chain links TRBV2 to TRBJ2-3; TRBD1 is a possible D gene (6 bases). V dropped 1 base and J dropped 0 bases, with 8 bases sitting between them. From germline, CDR1 is SNHLY and CDR2 FYNNEI. CDR3 length: 15 amino acids. The CDR3 region is CASSEEGDSTDTQYF. In DNA form, the CDR3 reads TGTGCCAGCAGTGAAGAGGGGGATAGCACAGATACGCAGTATTTT.

The chain carries TRBV6-6 and TRBJ1-2, with 10 bases matching TRBD1. The CDR3 totals 14 residues. CDR1 MNHNY and CDR2 SVGAGI come from the germline V gene (reference sequence). The V gene end was trimmed by 5 bases and the J gene end by 8 bases; junction bases not matched to a gene: 8. The chain's CDR3 is CASSHDRGREGYTF. The CDR3 bases are TGTGCCAGCAGTCACGACAGGGGGCGTGAAGGCTACACCTTC.

V and J are TRBV6-5 and TRBJ2-5, with a weak D call TRBD1 (5 bases). Trimming cost V 2 bases and J 5 bases, with 12 bases left between them. The CDR3 has 14 residues. Per germline, CDR1 MNHEY and CDR2 SVGAGI. The CDR3 is CASSYPGRAETQYF. The CDR3 coding sequence is TGTGCCAGCAGTTACCCTGGCAGGGCGGAGACCCAGTACTTC.

This clone has only one observation. The chain has TRBV5-4 and TRBJ2-1; 13 positions match TRBD2. Germline assignment: CDR1 SGHNT and CDR2 YYREEE (reference sequence). Unmatched junction bases numbered 2, after V lost 3 bases and J lost 5 bases. This CDR3 has 15 residues. Here the CDR3 reads CASSSGLAGNNEQFF. The CDR3 DNA sequence: TGTGCCAGCAGCTCGGGACTAGCGGGAAACAATGAGCAGTTCTTC.

The CDR3 sequence is CASSFTGGDGYTF. The CDR3 nucleotides read TGTGCCAGCAGCTTTACAGGGGGAGACGGCTACACCTTC. The chain recombines TRBV7-2 with TRBJ1-2, with 8 bases that match TRBD1. CDR3 size: 13 residues. Trimming cost V 3 bases and J 8 bases; bases outside gene matches: 5. CDR1 SGHTA and CDR2 FQGNSA come from the germline V gene.

This chain connects TRBV7-2 to TRBJ1-6; 7 bases fit TRBD1. The germline CDR1 and CDR2 sequences are SGHTA and FQGNSA. V lost 3 bases, J lost 6 bases, and 5 bases stayed unmatched. The CDR3 totals 15 residues. The CDR3 is CASSLTGSRNSPLHF. CDR3 bases: TGTGCCAGCAGCTTGACAGGGAGTCGTAATTCACCCCTCCACTTT.

V usage is TRBV19 and J usage is TRBJ2-7, with 7 bases matching TRBD1. The length of the CDR3 is 13 residues. Trimming took 4 bases from V and 4 from J; bases not matched to a gene: 4. CDR1 is LNHDA, CDR2 SQIVND, per germline (reference sequence). CDR3 sequence (DNA): TGTGCCAGTAGTAGGGACAGTTTGTACGAGCAGTACTTC. As protein: CASSRDSLYEQYF.

This sequence joins TRBV28 and TRBJ2-5; D is uncertain. Trimming stripped 5 bases from V and 6 bases from J, with 10 bases between. The CDR3 is made up of 12 amino acids. Germline CDR1 MDHEN, CDR2 SYDVKM. CDR3 DNA sequence: TGTGCCAGCAGTCCCGCCTACCAGACCCAGTACTTC. This translates into CASSPAYQTQYF.

This clone was seen a few times. The chain carries TRBV30 and TRBJ1-1; D is unclear. The CDR3 has 13 amino acids. From germline, CDR1 is GTSNPN and CDR2 SVGIG (reference sequence). V lost 7 bases, J lost 1 base, and 13 bases lay in between. The CDR3 is CAYASTANTEAFF. In nucleotides, the CDR3 is TGTGCCTACGCATCAACAGCGAACACTGAAGCTTTCTTT.

The rearrangement links TRBV7-9 to TRBJ1-1; the D gene is possibly TRBD1 (5 bases). CDR1 and CDR2 (germline): SEHNR, FQNEAQ (reference sequence). V was clipped by 5 bases and J by 0 bases, with 16 bases between them. CDR3 length: 16 amino acids. CDR3 in amino acids: CASSPATASMNTEAFF. The CDR3 bases are TGTGCCAGCAGCCCGGCGACAGCTTCCATGAACACTGAAGCTTTCTTT.

CDR3: CASSALVDLMNTEAFF. CDR3 in DNA: TGTGCCAGCAGCGCTCTAGTCGATTTAATGAACACTGAAGCTTTCTTT. The rearrangement links TRBV28 to TRBJ1-1; D is unclear. This CDR3 has 16 residues. The V end was cut by 6 bases, the J end by 0 bases, with 17 bases between. Germline V gene lookup returns CDR1 MDHEN and CDR2 SYDVKM.

There are a few counts of this clone. The CDR3 region has the DNA TGTGCCAGCTCACCCGGAACGGACAGATATAACTATGGCTACACCTTC. It is translated as CASSPGTDRYNYGYTF. The V call is TRBV18, the J call TRBJ1-2, with a weak D call TRBD1 (6 bases). The germline V gene has CDR1 KGHSH and CDR2 LQKENI. This CDR3 has 16 residues. Trimming stripped 3 bases from V and 1 base from J, with 15 bases between. Together with reference TRBV18 and TRBJ1-2, the CDR3 gives the full variable domain: NAGVMQNPRHLVRRRGQEARLRCSPMKGHSHVYWYRQLPEEGLKFMVYLQKENIIDESGMPKERFSAEFPKEGPSILRIQQVVRGDSAAYFCASSPGTDRYNYGYTFGSGTRLTVV.

This clone was observed a few times. The chain uses TRBV7-9 and TRBJ1-6, with 7 bases aligning to TRBD1. V lost 5 bases to trimming and J lost 8 bases; unmatched junction nucleotides: 3. CDR1 SEHNR and CDR2 FQNEAQ come from the germline V gene (reference sequence). This CDR3 spans 13 amino acids. The CDR3 DNA sequence: TGTGCCAGCAGCCGGGACAGCTATTCACCCCTCCACTTT. It codes for CASSRDSYSPLHF.

The chain combines TRBV29-1 with TRBJ1-2; D might be TRBD1 (5 bases). Per germline, CDR1 SQVTM and CDR2 ANQGSEA. The CDR3 is 11 amino acids. The V end lost 7 bases, the J end lost 6 bases, and 12 bases lay between the germline ends. In DNA form, the CDR3 reads TGCAGCGCCGACAGCGTTGATGGCTACACCTTC. Translating it yields CSADSVDGYTF.